This T cell receptor beta chain was recorded in a study of blood T cell repertoires in COVID-19. Whole-study context: Acute and convalescent COVID-19 samples came from the United States, Italy and Spain. The analysed material was cDNA or gDNA that came from T cells, B-cell-depleted T cells, or PBMCs.

Original handling: Reference gene primers were amplified, and this amplification served to estimate nucleated cell counts. The data were produced by immunoSEQ multiplex PCR, yet TCRdb's version contains in-frame clones alone and is incomplete. V, J and clone size are taken as reported in that table, and D and trimming were inferred from the DNA itself. This table has 200,000 or so clones, roughly 87% appearing once. The ends lost 4 bases at V and 4 bases at J; junction bases unmatched: 14. The CDR3 is 16 amino acids. The germline V gene encodes CDR1 GTSNPN and CDR2 SVGIG (reference sequence). This clone was seen many times.

The sequencing sample was made of peripheral blood. The receptor was derived from a man between 40 and 49 years old with active or convalescent COVID-19. This chain uses TRBV30 with TRBJ1-2; 8 positions match TRBD1. This CDR3 is CAWTKDFIGTGYGYTF. The CDR3 DNA follows: TGTGCCTGGACGAAGGACTTTATTGGGACAGGCTATGGCTACACCTTC. Based on the CDR3 plus reference TRBV30 and TRBJ1-2, the full variable domain is SQTIHQWPATLVQPVGSPLSLECTVEGTSNPNLYWYRQAAGRGLQLLFYSVGIGQISSEVPQNLSASRPQDRQFILSSKKLLLSDSGFYLCAWTKDFIGTGYGYTFGSGTRLTVV.